This TCR beta chain was sequenced during a study of CD8 T cells in ankylosing spondylitis. Findings and limits, study-wide: About 8 highly homologous variants made up a TCR beta motif, and this motif appeared characteristic of ankylosing spondylitis blood. Some of these motif variants have turned up before, in reports on reactive arthritis synovial fluid and blood. According to the report, clones linked to the disease were significantly enriched in matched synovial fluid samples taken from ankylosing spondylitis patients. Relatively scarce in peripheral blood, disease-linked clones were CD8+.

Trimming took off 0 bases at V and 2 bases at J, with 15 bases between the two ends. CDR1 is SEHNR and CDR2 is FQNEAQ in the germline V gene (reference sequence). This CDR3 spans 17 amino acids. In the case of this clonotype: Its target is not known.

Libraries for TCR beta were made by quantitative 5'-RACE with molecular barcodes. TCRdb re-called the 5' RACE reads with MiXCR, one entry per CDR3 protein. The table records about 750,000 distinct CDR3 sequences, over 15% of them present only once. This sequence originates from a male donor with ankylosing spondylitis. The chain links TRBV7-9 to TRBJ2-3; D perhaps matches TRBD2 (6 bases). Sequenced: blood, either unsorted or a sorted T cell fraction (not recorded which). CDR3: CASSLAQDYYNTDTQYF. The CDR3 DNA sequence: TGTGCCAGCAGCTTAGCGCAGGACTACTACAACACAGATACGCAGTATTTT.